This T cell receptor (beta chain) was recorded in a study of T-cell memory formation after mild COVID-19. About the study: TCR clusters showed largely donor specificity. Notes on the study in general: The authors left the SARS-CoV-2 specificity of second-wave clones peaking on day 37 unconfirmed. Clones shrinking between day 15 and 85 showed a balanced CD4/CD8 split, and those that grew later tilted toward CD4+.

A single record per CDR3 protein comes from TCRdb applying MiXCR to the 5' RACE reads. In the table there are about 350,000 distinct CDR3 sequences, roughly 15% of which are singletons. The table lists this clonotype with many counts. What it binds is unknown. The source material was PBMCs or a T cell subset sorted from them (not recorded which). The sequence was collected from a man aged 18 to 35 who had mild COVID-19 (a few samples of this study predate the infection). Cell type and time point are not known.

DNA of the CDR3: TGCAGTGCTAGTTCGGGGTTGGATCAGCCCCAGCATTTT. Translating it yields CSASSGLDQPQHF. The rearrangement joins TRBV20-1 to TRBJ1-5; no definite D call. Looked up from germline, CDR1 is DFQATT and CDR2 is SNEGSKA (reference sequence). Trimming cost V 3 bases and J 5 bases, with 11 bases left between them. The CDR3 spans 13 residues.